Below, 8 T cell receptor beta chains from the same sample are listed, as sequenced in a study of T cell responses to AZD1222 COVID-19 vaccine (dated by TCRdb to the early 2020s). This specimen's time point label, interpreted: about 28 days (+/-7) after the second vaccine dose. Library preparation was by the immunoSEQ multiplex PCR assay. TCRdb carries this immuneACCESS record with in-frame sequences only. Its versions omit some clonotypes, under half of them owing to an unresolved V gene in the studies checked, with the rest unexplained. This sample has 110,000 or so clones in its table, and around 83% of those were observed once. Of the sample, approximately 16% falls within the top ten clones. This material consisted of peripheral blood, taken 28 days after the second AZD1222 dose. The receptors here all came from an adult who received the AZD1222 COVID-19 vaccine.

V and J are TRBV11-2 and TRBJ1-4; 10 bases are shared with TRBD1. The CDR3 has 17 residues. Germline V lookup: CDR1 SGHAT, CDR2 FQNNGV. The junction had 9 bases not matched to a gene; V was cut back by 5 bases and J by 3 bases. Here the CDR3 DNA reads TGTGCCAGCAGCGCCCGGACAGGGGGTGTGGCTAATGAAAAACTGTTTTTT. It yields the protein CASSARTGGVANEKLFF.

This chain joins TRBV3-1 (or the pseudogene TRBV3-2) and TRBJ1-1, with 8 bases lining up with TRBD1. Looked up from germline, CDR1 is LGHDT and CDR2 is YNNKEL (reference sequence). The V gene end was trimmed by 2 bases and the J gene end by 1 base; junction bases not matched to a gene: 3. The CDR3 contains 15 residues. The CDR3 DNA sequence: TGTGCCAGCAGCCAACAGCAGGGGGCGAACACTGAAGCTTTCTTT. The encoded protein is CASSQQQGANTEAFF.

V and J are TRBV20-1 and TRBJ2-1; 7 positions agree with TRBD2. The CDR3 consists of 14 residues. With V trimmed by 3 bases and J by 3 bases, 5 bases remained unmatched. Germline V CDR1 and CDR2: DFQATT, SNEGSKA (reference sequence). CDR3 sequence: CSASPGGGYNEQFF. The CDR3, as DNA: TGCAGTGCTAGTCCTGGGGGGGGCTACAATGAGCAGTTCTTC.

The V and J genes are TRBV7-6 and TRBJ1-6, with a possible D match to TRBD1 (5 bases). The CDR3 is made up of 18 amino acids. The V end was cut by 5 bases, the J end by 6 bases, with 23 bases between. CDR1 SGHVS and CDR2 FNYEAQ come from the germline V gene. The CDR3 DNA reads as TGTGCCAGCAGCCCGGATGTAAGCAGGGTATCAGGTAATTCACCCCTCCACTTT. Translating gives CASSPDVSRVSGNSPLHF.

The CDR3 spells CASSSYTGSYEQYF. The CDR3 DNA follows: TGTGCCAGCAGCTCGTACACGGGGTCGTACGAGCAGTACTTC. The V gene is TRBV7-9, the J gene TRBJ2-7; D is possibly TRBD2 (5 bases). Germline CDR1 reads SEHNR; CDR2 reads FQNEAQ (reference sequence). This CDR3 spans 14 amino acids. V was shortened by 4 bases and J by 4 bases, with 14 bases between the two germline ends.

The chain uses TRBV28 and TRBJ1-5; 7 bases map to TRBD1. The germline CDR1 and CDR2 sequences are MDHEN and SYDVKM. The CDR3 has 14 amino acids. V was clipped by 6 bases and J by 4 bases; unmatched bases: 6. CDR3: CASSSGQNNQPQHF. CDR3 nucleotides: TGTGCCAGCAGCTCGGGACAGAATAATCAGCCCCAGCATTTT. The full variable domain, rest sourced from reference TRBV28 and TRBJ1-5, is DVKVTQSSRYLVKRTGEKVFLECVQDMDHENMFWYRQDPGLGLRLIYFSYDVKMKEKGDIPEGYSVSREKKERFSLILESASTNQTSMYLCASSSGQNNQPQHFGDGTRLSIL.

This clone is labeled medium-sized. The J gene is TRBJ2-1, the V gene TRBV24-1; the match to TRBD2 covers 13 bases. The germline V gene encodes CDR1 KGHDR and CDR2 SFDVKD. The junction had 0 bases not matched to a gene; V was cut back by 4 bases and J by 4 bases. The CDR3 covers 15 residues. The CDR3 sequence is CATSELAGGYNEQFF. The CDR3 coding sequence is TGTGCCACCAGTGAACTAGCGGGGGGGTACAATGAGCAGTTCTTC.

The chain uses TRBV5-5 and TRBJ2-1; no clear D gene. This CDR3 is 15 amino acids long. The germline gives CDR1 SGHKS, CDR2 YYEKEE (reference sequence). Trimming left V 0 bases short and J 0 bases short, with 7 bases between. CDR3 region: CASSLDRSSYNEQFF. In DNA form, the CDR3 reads TGTGCCAGCAGCTTGGACCGCAGCTCCTACAATGAGCAGTTCTTC.